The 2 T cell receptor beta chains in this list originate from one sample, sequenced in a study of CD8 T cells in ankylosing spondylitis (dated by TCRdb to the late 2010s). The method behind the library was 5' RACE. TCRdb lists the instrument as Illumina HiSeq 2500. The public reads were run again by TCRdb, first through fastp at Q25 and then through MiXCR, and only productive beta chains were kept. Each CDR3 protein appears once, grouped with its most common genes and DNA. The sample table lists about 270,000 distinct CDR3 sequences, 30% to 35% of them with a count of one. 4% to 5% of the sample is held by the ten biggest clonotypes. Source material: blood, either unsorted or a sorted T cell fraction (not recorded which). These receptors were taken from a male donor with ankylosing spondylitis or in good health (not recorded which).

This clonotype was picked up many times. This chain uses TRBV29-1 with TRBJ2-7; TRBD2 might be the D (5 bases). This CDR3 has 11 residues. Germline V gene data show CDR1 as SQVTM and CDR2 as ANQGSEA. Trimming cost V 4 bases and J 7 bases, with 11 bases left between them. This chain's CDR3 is CSVANGEEQYF. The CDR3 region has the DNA TGCAGCGTTGCCAACGGGGAGGAGCAGTACTTC.

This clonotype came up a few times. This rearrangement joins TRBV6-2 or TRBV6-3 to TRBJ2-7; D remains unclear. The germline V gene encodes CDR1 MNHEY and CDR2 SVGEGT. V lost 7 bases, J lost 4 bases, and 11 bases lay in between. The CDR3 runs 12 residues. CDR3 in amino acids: CASNEQGYEQYF. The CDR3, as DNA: TGTGCCAGCAATGAACAAGGGTACGAGCAGTACTTC.